These 7 T cell receptor beta chains were all obtained from the same sample, sequenced in a study of T cell changes during pregnancy in multiple sclerosis. Clones were read by immunoSEQ multiplex PCR, and TCRdb kept only the in-frame ones, dropping some. Of 30,000 to 40,000 clones in the sample, approximately 89% were seen once. Sequenced material: CD4+ T cells from peripheral blood mononuclear cells, taken after pregnancy. These receptors were taken from a female donor in good health, enrolled as a control in a pregnancy study.

CDR3 nucleotides: TGTGCCAGCAGCGCCCGGACAGGGGCGAACACTGAAGCTTTCTTT. This sequence encodes CASSARTGANTEAFF. The chain is built from TRBV7-2 and TRBJ1-1, with 9 nucleotides matching TRBD1. From germline, CDR1 is SGHTA and CDR2 FQGNSA. J was trimmed by 1 base and V by 5 bases; bases with no gene match: 5. The CDR3 is made up of 15 amino acids.

The chain links TRBV9 to TRBJ2-1; 10 bases fit TRBD2. This CDR3 comprises 16 residues. Trimming took 2 bases from V and 6 from J; bases not matched to a gene: 8. Germline V lookup: CDR1 SGDLS, CDR2 YYNGEE. The chain's CDR3 is CASSVAAGGPSNEQFF. The CDR3 DNA reads as TGTGCCAGCAGCGTCGCAGCGGGAGGGCCCTCCAATGAGCAGTTCTTC. The variable domain in full, with the rest retrieved from reference TRBV9 and TRBJ2-1, is DSGVTQTPKHLITATGQRVTLRCSPRSGDLSVYWYQQSLDQGLQFLIQYYNGEERAKGNILERFSAQQFPDLHSELNLSSLELGDSALYFCASSVAAGGPSNEQFFGPGTRLTVL.

The V gene is TRBV27, the J gene TRBJ2-5, with D maybe TRBD2 (6 bases). The V gene lost 5 bases and the J gene lost 2 bases, with 9 bases spanning the gap. In germline, CDR1 is MNHEY, CDR2 SMNVEV (reference sequence). This CDR3 comprises 13 residues. This CDR3 reads CASSRERQETQYF. For the CDR3, the DNA is TGTGCCAGCAGTCGGGAGAGGCAAGAGACCCAGTACTTC.

The chain recombines TRBV27 with TRBJ1-6; D not resolved. Germline V gives CDR1 MNHEY, CDR2 SMNVEV (reference sequence). The length of the CDR3 is 14 residues. V gave up 6 bases and J gave up 4 bases, with 10 bases separating them. CDR3: CASSLDGYNSPLHF. In DNA, the CDR3 is TGTGCCAGCAGCCTCGACGGGTATAATTCACCCCTCCACTTT.

This chain joins TRBV7-2 and TRBJ1-3; D is perhaps TRBD1 (5 bases). This CDR3 is built from 16 residues. Germline V gene lookup returns CDR1 SGHTA and CDR2 FQGNSA. The V end lost 1 base, the J end lost 0 bases, and 10 bases lay between the germline ends. For the CDR3, the DNA is TGTGCCAGCAGCTTAGTGGGGCTTAGCTCTGGAAACACCATATATTTT. This gives the protein CASSLVGLSSGNTIYF.

The genes are TRBV7-8 and TRBJ2-7, with a tentative D call TRBD2 (5 bases). Trimming removed 1 base at V and 0 bases at J, with 10 bases between. The CDR3 is 15 amino acids. Germline V gene sequence: CDR1 SGHVS, CDR2 FQNEAQ. CDR3 region: CASSLGGSSSYEQYF. The CDR3 region has the DNA TGTGCCAGCAGCTTAGGAGGGTCCAGCTCCTACGAGCAGTACTTC.

The chain employs TRBV18 and TRBJ1-5; D uncertain. Germline V gene lookup returns CDR1 KGHSH and CDR2 LQKENI. This CDR3 is 13 amino acids long. V was shortened by 6 bases and J by 5 bases, with 11 bases between the two germline ends. This CDR3 is CASSTRQDQPQHF. For the CDR3, the DNA is TGTGCCAGCTCGACCAGGCAGGATCAGCCCCAGCATTTT.